Below, 7 T cell receptor beta chains from the same sample are listed, as sequenced in a study of blood T cell repertoires in COVID-19. Libraries were prepared by immunoSEQ multiplex PCR; TCRdb keeps only in-frame clonotypes and omits some of them. Of tens of thousands of clones listed, nearly 80% are singletons. Sequencing was done on a sample of peripheral blood. These receptors came from a woman aged 70-85 years with acute or convalescent COVID-19.

The chain combines TRBV9 with TRBJ1-3; 7 nucleotides agree with TRBD1. Germline V CDR1 and CDR2: SGDLS, YYNGEE. CDR3 length equals 13 residues. V lost 3 bases and J lost 7; bases outside the gene matches: 4. The CDR3 coding sequence is TGTGCCAGCAGCGGACAGGGTATCAACACCATATATTTT. It translates to CASSGQGINTIYF.

The chain recombines TRBV5-1 with TRBJ1-4, with 7 bases fitting TRBD1. This CDR3 comprises 14 residues. V lost 4 bases to trimming and J lost 4 bases; unmatched junction nucleotides: 4. The germline V gene encodes CDR1 SGHRS and CDR2 YFSETQ. Written as DNA, the CDR3 is TGCGCCAGCAGCCTAGGACAGGTTAATGAAAAACTGTTTTTT. Its translation: CASSLGQVNEKLFF.

This clone came up once. This chain connects TRBV6-5 to TRBJ1-2; 8 bases line up with TRBD1. Germline CDR1 is MNHEY and CDR2 is SVGAGI. The CDR3 extends over 12 amino acids. After removal of 7 bases from V and 4 bases from J, the junction contained 2 bases not matched to a gene. The CDR3 bases are TGTGCCAGCAACGGACAGGGCTATGGCTACACCTTC. Amino acid sequence: CASNGQGYGYTF.

V gene TRBV20-1 combines with J gene TRBJ2-2; TRBD1 might be the D (6 bases). The CDR3 length is 15 residues. Between the trimmed V and J ends, which lost 3 bases and 1 base, there was a span of 12 bases. Germline V gives CDR1 DFQATT, CDR2 SNEGSKA (reference sequence). In DNA form, the CDR3 reads TGCAGTGCTAGTGCCGGGACACAGAACACCGGGGAGCTGTTTTTT. Translation: CSASAGTQNTGELFF.

This clone was picked up a small number of times. The chain is built from TRBV27 and TRBJ2-2, with D perhaps TRBD2 (5 bases). This CDR3 has 13 amino acids. The V and J ends lost 10 bases and 0 bases respectively, with 9 bases between them. Per the germline V gene, CDR1 is MNHEY and CDR2 is SMNVEV (reference sequence). The CDR3, as DNA: TGTGCCACCGGACTCCCGAACACCGGGGAGCTGTTTTTT. Residues: CATGLPNTGELFF.

The rearrangement uses TRBV6-1 and TRBJ1-6; a weak D match, TRBD1 (5 bases). Germline CDR1 and CDR2: MNHNS and SASEGT. The ends were cut back, 0 bases at V and 8 bases at J, with 17 bases in the middle. The CDR3 has 17 amino acids. Here the CDR3 DNA reads TGTGCCAGCAGTGAAGCGCTTCGTGGGGCCCGGGATTCACCCCTCCACTTT. Translated, it gives CASSEALRGARDSPLHF.

V usage is TRBV7-6 and J usage is TRBJ2-7; 13 bases line up with TRBD2. The CDR3 is 17 residues long. V lost 1 base, J lost 3 bases, and 6 bases stayed unmatched. Germline V gene sequence: CDR1 SGHVS, CDR2 FNYEAQ. CDR3 DNA: TGTGCCAGCAGCTTAGGACTAGCGGGAGGTTTGAGCTACGAGCAGTACTTC. Protein sequence: CASSLGLAGGLSYEQYF. The full variable domain, in which reference TRBV7-6 and TRBJ2-7 provide the parts outside the CDR3, is GAGVSQSPRYKVTKRGQDVALRCDPISGHVSLYWYRQALGQGPEFLTYFNYEAQQDKSGLPNDRFSAERPEGSISTLTIQRTEQRDSAMYRCASSLGLAGGLSYEQYFGPGTRLTVT.